These T cell receptor beta chains were read from a single sample in a study of PD-L1 blockade in urothelial cancer. TCRdb's table, derived via immunoSEQ multiplex PCR, lists solely in-frame clones and lacks some. The table includes 25,000 to 30,000 clones, approximately 81% detected once. This specimen was PBMCs, taken around atezolizumab (anti-PD-L1) treatment. The receptor set was obtained from a man in his sixties or seventies with urothelial cancer. CDR3s include the opening cysteine and the closing phenylalanine or tryptophan. D genes are given only for firm matches. Part of the rows lack a size; the others show once, few, many or a class for expanded clones.

J gene: TRBJ2-7; D gene: TRBD1; V gene: TRBV6-5; CDR3 length: 14; clone size: .; CDR3 DNA: TGTGCCAGCAGATCCGGGACAGTCTCCTACGAGCAGTACTTC; CDR3 protein: CASRSGTVSYEQYF
J gene: TRBJ1-6; D gene: .; V gene: TRBV5-6; CDR3 length: 14; clone size: .; CDR3 DNA: TGTGCCAGCAGCTTTTACAGGGTGAATTCACCCCTCCACTTT; CDR3 protein: CASSFYRVNSPLHF
J gene: TRBJ2-1; D gene: .; V gene: TRBV15; CDR3 length: 16; clone size: .; CDR3 DNA: TGTGCCACCAGCAGAGGGACCGCGGGGTCTTACAATGAGCAGTTCTTC; CDR3 protein: CATSRGTAGSYNEQFF
J gene: TRBJ2-5; D gene: .; V gene: TRBV7-3; CDR3 length: 16; clone size: once; CDR3 DNA: TGTGCCAGCAGCTTATTGGGCGGAGGGTTGGGTGAGACCCAGTACTTC; CDR3 protein: CASSLLGGGLGETQYF
J gene: TRBJ1-2; D gene: TRBD1; V gene: TRBV11-2; CDR3 length: 16; clone size: .; CDR3 DNA: TGTGCCAGCAGCTTAGCGGCAGGGGGACCTATTTATGGCTACACCTTC; CDR3 protein: CASSLAAGGPIYGYTF
J gene: TRBJ2-5; D gene: TRBD2; V gene: TRBV18; CDR3 length: 12; clone size: .; CDR3 DNA: TGTGCCAGCTCGCTAGCGGAAGAGACCCAGTACTTC; CDR3 protein: CASSLAEETQYF
J gene: TRBJ2-7; D gene: .; V gene: TRBV7-2; CDR3 length: 16; clone size: .; CDR3 DNA: TGTGCCAGCAGCTTAGTCAGCGGAAGAAGCTCCTACGAGCAGTACTTC; CDR3 protein: CASSLVSGRSSYEQYF
J gene: TRBJ1-1; D gene: .; V gene: TRBV19; CDR3 length: 14; clone size: once; CDR3 DNA: TGTGCCAGTAGTAGCAGGGGTCGGCACACTGAAGCTTTCTTT; CDR3 protein: CASSSRGRHTEAFF
J gene: TRBJ2-1; D gene: TRBD2; V gene: TRBV4-1; CDR3 length: 16; clone size: medium-sized; CDR3 DNA: TGCGCCAGCAGCCAAATTCGACTAGCGGTGTACAATGAGCAGTTCTTC; CDR3 protein: CASSQIRLAVYNEQFF
J gene: TRBJ2-7; D gene: TRBD2; V gene: TRBV7-9; CDR3 length: 15; clone size: .; CDR3 DNA: TGTGCCAGCAGCTTAGGGACTAGCAGCTCCTACGAGCAGTACTTC; CDR3 protein: CASSLGTSSSYEQYF